This T cell receptor beta chain was retrieved from a study of blood T cell repertoires in COVID-19. Generated by immunoSEQ multiplex PCR, the TCRdb table keeps only in-frame clones and is missing some. Among fewer than 300,000 clones, approximately 90% were seen once, and the ten largest hold roughly 4%. Germline V lookup: CDR1 MNHEY, CDR2 SMNVEV (reference sequence). The CDR3 is 16 amino acids. V was pared by 2 bases and J by 9 bases, with 17 bases between. This receptor was identified in a man between 60 and 70 years old who had recovered from COVID-19. Sequenced input: peripheral blood. The chain has TRBV27 and TRBJ1-6, with D perhaps TRBD1 (6 bases). For the CDR3, the DNA is TGTGCCAGCAGTTTACCCCGACGGGGGGCGATTTCACCCCTCCACTTT. Its protein product is CASSLPRRGAISPLHF.